Reported below is one T cell receptor beta chain. Its cognate antigen is unknown. This record belongs to a study of CD8 T cells in ankylosing spondylitis. General study points: For ankylosing spondylitis blood, a TCR beta motif of seven to nine highly homologous variants appeared characteristic.

TCRdb reanalysed the 5' RACE reads using MiXCR and keeps one entry per CDR3 protein. The sample includes 45,000 to 60,000 distinct CDR3 sequences, approximately 8% seen only once; the top ten take around 8.7%. Germline V lookup: CDR1 SGHAT, CDR2 FQNNGV. CDR3 size: 12 residues. Trimming left V 3 bases short and J 7 bases short, with 10 bases between. Sequencing was performed on blood, either unsorted or a sorted T cell fraction (not recorded which). The TCR sequence derives from a female donor with ankylosing spondylitis or in good health (not recorded which). The V gene is TRBV11-2, the J gene TRBJ2-7; tentative D call: TRBD2 (6 bases). The CDR3 DNA sequence: TGTGCCAGCAGCTTGGGGGGTTGGGAGCAGTACTTC. Protein: CASSLGGWEQYF.